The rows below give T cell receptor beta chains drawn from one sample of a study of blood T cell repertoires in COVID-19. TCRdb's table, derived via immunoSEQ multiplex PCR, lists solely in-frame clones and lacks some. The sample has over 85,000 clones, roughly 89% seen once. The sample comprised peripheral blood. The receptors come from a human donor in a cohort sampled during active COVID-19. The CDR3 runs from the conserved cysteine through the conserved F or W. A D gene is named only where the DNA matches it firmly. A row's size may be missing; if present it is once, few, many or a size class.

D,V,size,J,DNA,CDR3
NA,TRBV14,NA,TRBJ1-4,TGTGCCAGCAGCCAAGAGGGCAGAACCTCCCGTAAACTGTTTTTT,CASSQEGRTSRKLFF
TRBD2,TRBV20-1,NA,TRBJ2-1,TGCAGTGCTAGTACTAGCGGGAGAGGTGAGCAGTTCTTC,CSASTSGRGEQFF
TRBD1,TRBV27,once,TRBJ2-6,TGTGCCAGCAGTCGCGGACAGGGATTAGATATTGGGGCCAACGTCCTGACTTTC,CASSRGQGLDIGANVLTF
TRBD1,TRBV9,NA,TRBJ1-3,TGTGCCAGCAGCAACACAGGGGGTGGAAACACCATATATTTT,CASSNTGGGNTIYF
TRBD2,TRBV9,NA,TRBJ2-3,TGTGCCAGCAGCCCCCCGACTAGCGGGGGGGCAGATACGCAGTATTTT,CASSPPTSGGADTQYF
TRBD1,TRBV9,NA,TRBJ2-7,TGTGCCAGCAGCACGAACCGGGACAGGGTAGCGTACGAGCAGTACTTC,CASSTNRDRVAYEQYF
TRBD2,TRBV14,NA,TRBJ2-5,TGTGCCAGCAGCCACACTAGCGGGTTCCAAGAGACCCAGTACTTC,CASSHTSGFQETQYF
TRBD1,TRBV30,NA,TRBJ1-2,TGTGCCTGGACCATGACAGGGAGCTATGGCTACACCTTC,CAWTMTGSYGYTF
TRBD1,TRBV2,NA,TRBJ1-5,TGTGCCAGCACGGGACAGGGGTTTGAATTGGGCAATCAGCCCCAGCATTTT,CASTGQGFELGNQPQHF
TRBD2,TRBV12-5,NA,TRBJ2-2,TGTGCTAGTGGTTTGGCCTCCTTGGCTAGCGGGGCGAACACCGGGGAGCTGTTTTTT,CASGLASLASGANTGELFF
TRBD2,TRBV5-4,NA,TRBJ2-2,TGTGCCAGCAGTCCCCCGGGACTAGCGAACACCGGGGAGCTGTTTTTT,CASSPPGLANTGELFF
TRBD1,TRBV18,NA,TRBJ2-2,TGTGCCAGCTCACGACAGGGGGCGAACACCGGGGAGCTGTTTTTT,CASSRQGANTGELFF
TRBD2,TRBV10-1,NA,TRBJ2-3,TGCGCCAGCAGTGAAAGCGGGGTCCAAGATACGCAGTATTTT,CASSESGVQDTQYF
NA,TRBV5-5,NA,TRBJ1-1,TGTGCCAGCAGCCCGGGATACATGAACACTGAAGCTTTCTTT,CASSPGYMNTEAFF
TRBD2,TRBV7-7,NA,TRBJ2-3,TGTGCTAGCAGCTTGAGCGGGGGGTTTAGCACAGATACGCAGTATTTT,CASSLSGGFSTDTQYF
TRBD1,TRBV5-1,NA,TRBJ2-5,TGCGCCAGCAGCTTGGCCCTCCGAACAGGGGGTGGGGAGACCCAGTACTTC,CASSLALRTGGGETQYF
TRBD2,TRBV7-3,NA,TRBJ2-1,TGTGCCAGCAGCTTAGGGACTAGCGGGGGGTACAATGAGCAGTTCTTC,CASSLGTSGGYNEQFF
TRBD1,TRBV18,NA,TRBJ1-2,TGTGCCAGCACTGGACAGGGGGCACAATACTCTAACTATGGCTACACCTTC,CASTGQGAQYSNYGYTF
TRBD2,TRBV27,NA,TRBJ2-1,TGTGCCAACGTCGCACTAGCGAACTCCTACAATGAGCAGTTCTTC,CANVALANSYNEQFF
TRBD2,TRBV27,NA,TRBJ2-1,TGTGCCAGCAGTCGCGCCGGGACTAGCGGGACCTTTCTTGAGCAGTTCTTC,CASSRAGTSGTFLEQFF
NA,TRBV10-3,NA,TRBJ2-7,TGTGCCATTTCTGCGAATTCCTACGAGCAGTACTTC,CAISANSYEQYF
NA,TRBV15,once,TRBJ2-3,TGTGCCACCAGCAGAGTAGGGGGGGGCACAGATACGCAGTATTTT,CATSRVGGGTDTQYF
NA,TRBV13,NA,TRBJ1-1,TGTGCCAGCAGCCTGGGCCACAGCGGAAACACTGAAGCTTTCTTT,CASSLGHSGNTEAFF
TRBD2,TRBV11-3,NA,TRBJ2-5,TGTGCCAGCAGCTCCGGGACTAGCGGACAAGAGACCCAGTACTTC,CASSSGTSGQETQYF
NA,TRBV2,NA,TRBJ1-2,TGTGCCAGCAGGGAACAGAACGGGGGCTACACCTTC,CASREQNGGYTF
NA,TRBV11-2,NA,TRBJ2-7,TGTGCCAGCAGCTTACTGTCTACCCAAACCTACGAGCAGTACTTC,CASSLLSTQTYEQYF
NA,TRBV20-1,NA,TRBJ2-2,TGCAGTGCTAGATTCCCATCGGGGCTGTTTTTT,CSARFPSGLFF